This T cell receptor (beta chain) derives from a study of T cells in Graves' hyperthyroidism and ophthalmopathy. Study-level points and caveats: In the blood, most expanded thyroid clonotypes above 0.001 appeared as well.

This clonotype was observed many times. Its antigen is not known. What was amplified from RNA transcripts were TCR beta CDR3 regions. The TCR CDR3 was amplified in a first-round RT-PCR using the HTBI primer set. Each CDR3 protein is one row after TCRdb ran MiXCR on the multiplex PCR reads. The sample includes 700,000 or so distinct CDR3 sequences, approximately 16% of them seen just once. The CDR3 sequence is 14 residues long. The germline V gene has CDR1 SGHTA and CDR2 FQGNSA. The V end lost 3 bases, the J end lost 6 bases, and 11 bases lay between the germline ends. Orbital computed tomography, thyroid ultrasound, serum thyroxine and TRAb, and clinical symptoms together informed the diagnoses. 10 ml of fresh peripheral blood supplied the PBMCs.

The sample was blood. The rearrangement links TRBV7-2 to TRBJ2-2, with TRBD1 as a possible D gene (5 bases). The receptor was derived from a young man with Graves' hyperthyroidism. The CDR3: CASSLVRAAGELFF. The CDR3, as DNA: TGTGCCAGCAGCTTGGTCAGGGCGGCCGGGGAGCTGTTTTTT. The full variable domain, in which reference TRBV7-2 and TRBJ2-2 provide the parts outside the CDR3, is GAGVSQSPSNKVTEKGKDVELRCDPISGHTALYWYRQSLGQGLEFLIYFQGNSAPDKSGLPSDRFSAERTGGSVSTLTIQRTQQEDSAVYLCASSLVRAAGELFFGEGSRLTVL.